The following is a T cell receptor (beta chain) sequence with its context. Its specificity is unknown. Other DNA sequences from this sample encode an identical CDR3 as well. Cells designated naive CD8 were CD45RO-negative and were positively selected for CCR7, with terminally differentiated effector memory CD45RA+ cells excluded. The record originates from a study of shared clonotypes between healthy human individuals. At the level of the study: A donor's plate count was three for CD4 naive and three for CD4 memory; CD8 naive had two and CD8 memory one. Overall study findings and caveats: The four-donor shared clonotypes exceeded non-shared clonotypes in generation probability, with non-shared ones scoring lower.

The repertoire was sequenced with immunoSEQ multiplex PCR; TCRdb's copy has only in-frame clones and lacks some. The sample comprises about 820,000 clones, 90% to 95% of which are singletons, and 24% rests with the top ten. This CDR3 comprises 15 residues. The trim removed 2 bases at V and 3 bases at J, leaving 2 bases unmatched. Per the germline V gene, CDR1 is LNHNV and CDR2 is YYDKDF (reference sequence). The sequence came from a man in his thirties or forties in good health. The sample was naive CD8+ T cells sorted from blood. The V gene is TRBV15, the J gene TRBJ2-3; 10 positions agree with TRBD2. The DNA for the CDR3 is TGTGCCACCAGCAGACTAGCGGGAGTAACAGATACGCAGTATTTT. Amino acid sequence: CATSRLAGVTDTQYF. The complete variable domain, with remaining parts taken from reference TRBV15 and TRBJ2-3, reads DAMVIQNPRYQVTQFGKPVTLSCSQTLNHNVMYWYQQKSSQAPKLLFHYYDKDFNNEADTPDNFQSRRPNTSFCFLDIRSPGLGDTAMYLCATSRLAGVTDTQYFGPGTRLTVL.